The next 17 T cell receptor beta chains were all read from a single sample in a study of CD8 T cells in cerebrospinal fluid in Alzheimer's disease. For each CDR3 protein, TCRdb gives one entry from its re-call of the 10x single-cell sequencing reads, without DNA. This repertoire includes 1,000 or so distinct CDR3 sequences. Input material: cerebrospinal fluid. The receptors come from a human donor with Alzheimer's disease.

This clonotype is identified as medium-sized from frequency. The V and J genes are TRBV3-1 and TRBJ1-6. Per the germline V gene, CDR1 is LGHDT and CDR2 is YNNKEL (reference sequence). This CDR3 contains 14 residues. The CDR3 protein is CASKVGGPNSPLHF.

In terms of frequency, this clonotype is medium-sized. This chain joins TRBV27 and TRBJ2-7; absent DNA, TCRdb's TRBD2 call cannot be checked. This CDR3 region has 18 residues. Per germline, CDR1 MNHEY and CDR2 SMNVEV (reference sequence). This CDR3 is CASSPVRTSGFLSYEQYF.

According to its frequency, this clonotype is medium-sized. This sequence joins TRBV2 and TRBJ2-2. Germline V CDR1 and CDR2: SNHLY, FYNNEI. The CDR3 extends over 13 amino acids. CDR3 in amino acids: CASSDRSPGELFF.

This clonotype is classed as medium-sized by frequency. This chain joins TRBV27 and TRBJ2-3; TCRdb names TRBD1, which stays unverified in the absence of DNA. The CDR3 consists of 15 residues. Germline values: CDR1 MNHEY, CDR2 SMNVEV (reference sequence). This CDR3 is CASSLSSGGTDTQYF.

Its frequency marks this clonotype as medium-sized. The chain recombines TRBV16 with TRBJ1-1; TCRdb designates TRBD1, a call that cannot be tested without DNA. This CDR3 spans 16 amino acids. The germline V gene has CDR1 KGHSY and CDR2 FQNENV. The CDR3 reads CASSQGGASMNTEAFF.

This clonotype shows up as large (0.1 to 1%) by frequency. This chain uses TRBV9 with TRBJ2-2; TCRdb's D gene call, TRBD2, goes unchecked for lack of DNA. The germline V gene has CDR1 SGDLS and CDR2 YYNGEE. The CDR3 has 14 residues. The CDR3 is CASGRLANTGELFF. The variable domain in full, completed from reference TRBV9 and TRBJ2-2, reads DSGVTQTPKHLITATGQRVTLRCSPRSGDLSVYWYQQSLDQGLQFLIQYYNGEERAKGNILERFSAQQFPDLHSELNLSSLELGDSALYFCASGRLANTGELFFGEGSRLTVL.

This clonotype counts as medium-sized (0.01 to 0.1%) by frequency. The chain links TRBV2 to TRBJ2-7; TCRdb outputs TRBD1, but without DNA this stays unchecked. This CDR3 region has 15 residues. Looked up from germline, CDR1 is SNHLY and CDR2 is FYNNEI. CDR3 protein: CASSALGQASYEQYF.

According to its frequency, this clonotype is medium-sized. The chain recombines TRBV19 with TRBJ2-2; lacking DNA, the TRBD2 call made by TCRdb goes unchecked. CDR1 and CDR2 from the germline V gene are LNHDA and SQIVND (reference sequence). The CDR3 has 15 amino acids. CDR3 in amino acids: CASSPREVGTGELFF. Based on the CDR3 plus reference TRBV19 and TRBJ2-2, the full variable domain is DGGITQSPKYLFRKEGQNVTLSCEQNLNHDAMYWYRQDPGQGLRLIYYSQIVNDFQKGDIAEGYSVSREKKESFPLTVTSAQKNPTAFYLCASSPREVGTGELFFGEGSRLTVL.

The CDR3 reads CASRNREYWDEKLFF. The chain joins TRBV5-6 to TRBJ1-4; TCRdb calls TRBD1, which cannot be checked without DNA. The CDR3 runs to 15 residues. Germline CDR1 SGHDT, CDR2 YYEEEE. Supplemented by reference TRBV5-6 and TRBJ1-4, the full variable domain reads DAGVTQSPTHLIKTRGQQVTLRCSPKSGHDTVSWYQQALGQGPQFIFQYYEEEERQRGNFPDRFSGHQFPNYSSELNVNALLLGDSALYLCASRNREYWDEKLFFGSGTQLSVL.

This clonotype counts as large by frequency. The chain has TRBV18 and TRBJ1-1. Germline loops: CDR1 KGHSH, CDR2 LQKENI. This CDR3 is built from 14 residues. The chain's CDR3 is CASSPEGLPPRAFF. The complete variable domain, with remaining parts taken from reference TRBV18 and TRBJ1-1, reads NAGVMQNPRHLVRRRGQEARLRCSPMKGHSHVYWYRQLPEEGLKFMVYLQKENIIDESGMPKERFSAEFPKEGPSILRIQQVVRGDSAAYFCASSPEGLPPRAFFGQGTRLTVV.

CDR3 sequence reads: CASSWGAWETQYF. The gene calls are TRBV5-5 and TRBJ2-5; absent DNA, TCRdb's TRBD2 call cannot be checked. The germline V gene has CDR1 SGHKS and CDR2 YYEKEE (reference sequence). CDR3 length equals 13 residues.

According to its frequency, this clonotype is medium-sized. The V gene is TRBV5-1, the J gene TRBJ2-1. The CDR3 loop spans 14 amino acids. Germline V gene sequence: CDR1 SGHRS, CDR2 YFSETQ. The CDR3 loop reads CASSLVGFHNEQFF.

Frequency places this clonotype as medium-sized. J is TRBJ1-1 and V is TRBV6-5; TCRdb gives TRBD1 as the D gene, but with no DNA this cannot be confirmed. The CDR3 spans 17 residues. Germline assignment: CDR1 MNHEY and CDR2 SVGAGI. The CDR3 is CASSTQVAGAMNTEAFF.

The chain couples TRBV20-1 to TRBJ2-7; checking the TCRdb D call of TRBD1 is not possible without DNA. The CDR3 loop spans 17 amino acids. Germline loops: CDR1 DFQATT, CDR2 SNEGSKA (reference sequence). CDR3 loop: CSASRITGGQGHYEQYF.

This clonotype is called medium-sized based on its frequency. This sequence joins TRBV2 and TRBJ2-7; TCRdb lists TRBD1, though no DNA is available to test this call. CDR3 length equals 14 residues. Germline CDR1 and CDR2: SNHLY and FYNNEI. The CDR3 sequence: CASSETDRGYEQYF.

This clonotype counts as medium-sized by frequency. V and J are TRBV5-1 and TRBJ2-3; TCRdb's assignment of TRBD1 cannot be checked, as there is no DNA. The CDR3 length is 14 residues. Germline CDR1 is SGHRS and CDR2 is YFSETQ. The CDR3 here is CASSLEQGADTQYF. The variable domain in full, with the rest retrieved from reference TRBV5-1 and TRBJ2-3, is KAGVTQTPRYLIKTRGQQVTLSCSPISGHRSVSWYQQTPGQGLQFLFEYFSETQRNKGNFPGRFSGRQFSNSRSEMNVSTLELGDSALYLCASSLEQGADTQYFGPGTRLTVL.

This clonotype shows up as large by frequency. The chain has TRBV18 and TRBJ2-7. The CDR3 runs 14 residues. Germline CDR1 and CDR2: KGHSH and LQKENI. The CDR3 region is CASSPRRDSYEQYF.